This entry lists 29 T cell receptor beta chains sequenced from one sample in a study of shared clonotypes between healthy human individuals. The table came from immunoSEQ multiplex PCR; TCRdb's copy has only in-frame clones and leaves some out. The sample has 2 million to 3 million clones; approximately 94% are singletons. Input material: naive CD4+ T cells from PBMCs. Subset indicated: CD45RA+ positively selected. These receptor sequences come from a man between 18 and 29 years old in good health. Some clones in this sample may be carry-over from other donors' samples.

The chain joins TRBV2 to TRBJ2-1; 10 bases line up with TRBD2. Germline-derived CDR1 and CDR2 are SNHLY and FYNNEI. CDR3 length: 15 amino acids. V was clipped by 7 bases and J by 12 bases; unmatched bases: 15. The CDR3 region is CASTSPRTSGKGQFF. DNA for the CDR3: TGTGCCAGCACCTCGCCCAGGACTAGCGGAAAGGGGCAGTTCTTC.

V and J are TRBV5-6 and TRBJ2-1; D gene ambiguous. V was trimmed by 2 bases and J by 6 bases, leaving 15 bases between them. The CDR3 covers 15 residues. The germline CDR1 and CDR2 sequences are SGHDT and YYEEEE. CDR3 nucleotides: TGTGCCAGCAGCTTCGCAGGAGATCCCCTCAATGAGCAGTTCTTC. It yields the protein CASSFAGDPLNEQFF.

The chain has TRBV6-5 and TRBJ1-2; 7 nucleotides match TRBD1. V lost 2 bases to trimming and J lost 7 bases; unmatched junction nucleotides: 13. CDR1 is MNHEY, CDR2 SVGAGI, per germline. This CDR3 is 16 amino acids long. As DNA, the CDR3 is TGTGCCAGCAGTTACGCCCGAGACAGGGTTCGGAGTGGCTACACCTTC. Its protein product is CASSYARDRVRSGYTF.

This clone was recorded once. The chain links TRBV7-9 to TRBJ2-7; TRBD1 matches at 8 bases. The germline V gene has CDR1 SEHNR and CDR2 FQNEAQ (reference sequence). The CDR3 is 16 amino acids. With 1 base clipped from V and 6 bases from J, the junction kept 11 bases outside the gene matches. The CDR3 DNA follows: TGTGCCAGCAGCTTAGAGTTGTGGACAGGGTTTGGCGAGCAGTACTTC. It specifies CASSLELWTGFGEQYF.

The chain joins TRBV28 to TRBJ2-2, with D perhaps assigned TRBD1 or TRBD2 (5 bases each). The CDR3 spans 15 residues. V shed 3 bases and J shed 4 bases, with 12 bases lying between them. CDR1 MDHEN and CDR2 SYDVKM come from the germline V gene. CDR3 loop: CASSLGVVGTGELFF. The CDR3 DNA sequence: TGTGCCAGCAGTTTGGGGGTGGTGGGCACCGGGGAGCTGTTTTTT.

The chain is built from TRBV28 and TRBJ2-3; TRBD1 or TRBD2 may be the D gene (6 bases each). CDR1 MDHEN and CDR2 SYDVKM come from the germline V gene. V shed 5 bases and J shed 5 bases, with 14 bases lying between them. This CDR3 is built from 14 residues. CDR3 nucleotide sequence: TGTGCCAGCAGTCCCCCGGGGGCCAGAGATACGCAGTATTTT. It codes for CASSPPGARDTQYF. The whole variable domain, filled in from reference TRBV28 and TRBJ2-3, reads DVKVTQSSRYLVKRTGEKVFLECVQDMDHENMFWYRQDPGLGLRLIYFSYDVKMKEKGDIPEGYSVSREKKERFSLILESASTNQTSMYLCASSPPGARDTQYFGPGTRLTVL.

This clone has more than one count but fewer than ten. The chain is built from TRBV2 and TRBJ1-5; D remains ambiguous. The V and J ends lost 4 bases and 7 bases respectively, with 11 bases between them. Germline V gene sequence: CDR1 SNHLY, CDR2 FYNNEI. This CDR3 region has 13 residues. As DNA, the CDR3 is TGTGCCAGCAGTGTATCCATGGCACAGCCCCAGCATTTT. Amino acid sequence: CASSVSMAQPQHF.

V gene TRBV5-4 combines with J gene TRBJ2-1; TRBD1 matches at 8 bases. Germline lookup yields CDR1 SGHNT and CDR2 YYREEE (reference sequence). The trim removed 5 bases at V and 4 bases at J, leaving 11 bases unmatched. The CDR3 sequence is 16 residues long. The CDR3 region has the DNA TGTGCCAGCAGACAGGGGGATTCATTCGGATACAATGAGCAGTTCTTC. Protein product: CASRQGDSFGYNEQFF.

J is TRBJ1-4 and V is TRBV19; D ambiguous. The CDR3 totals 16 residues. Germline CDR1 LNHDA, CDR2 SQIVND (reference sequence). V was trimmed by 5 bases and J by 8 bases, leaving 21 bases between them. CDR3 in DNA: TGTGCCAGTAGTTCCTCACGCGGGCCTCGTTGGGAAAAACTGTTTTTT. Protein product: CASSSSRGPRWEKLFF.

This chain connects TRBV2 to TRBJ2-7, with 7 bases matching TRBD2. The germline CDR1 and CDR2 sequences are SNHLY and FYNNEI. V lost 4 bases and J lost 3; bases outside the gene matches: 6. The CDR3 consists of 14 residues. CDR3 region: CASSVGRGDYEQYF. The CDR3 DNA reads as TGTGCCAGCAGTGTCGGACGGGGGGACTACGAGCAGTACTTC. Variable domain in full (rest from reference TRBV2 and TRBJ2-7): EPEVTQTPSHQVTQMGQEVILRCVPISNHLYFYWYRQILGQKVEFLVSFYNNEISEKSEIFDDQFSVERPDGSNFTLKIRSTKLEDSAMYFCASSVGRGDYEQYFGPGTRLTVT.

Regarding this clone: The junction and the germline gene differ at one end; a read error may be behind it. The CDR3 here is CASSPLAGQTGELFF. DNA of the CDR3: TGTGCCAGCTCGCCACTAGCGGGACAGACCGGGGAGCTGTTTTTT. The chain couples TRBV18 to TRBJ2-2; 10 bases match TRBD2. Germline loops: CDR1 KGHSH, CDR2 LQKENI. CDR3 length: 15 residues.

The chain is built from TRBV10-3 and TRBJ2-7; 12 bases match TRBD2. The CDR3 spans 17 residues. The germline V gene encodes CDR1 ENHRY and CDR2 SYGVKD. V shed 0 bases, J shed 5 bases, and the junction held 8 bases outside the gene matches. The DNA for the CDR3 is TGTGCCATCAGTGAGTCAGGCCTAGCGGGAGGGTACGACGAGCAGTACTTC. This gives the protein CAISESGLAGGYDEQYF.

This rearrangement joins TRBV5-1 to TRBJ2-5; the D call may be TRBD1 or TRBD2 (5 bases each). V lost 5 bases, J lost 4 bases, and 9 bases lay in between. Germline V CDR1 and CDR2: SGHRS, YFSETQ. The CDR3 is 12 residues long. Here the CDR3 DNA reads TGCGCCAGCAGGTCGGGGCGAGAGACCCAGTACTTC. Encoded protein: CASRSGRETQYF.

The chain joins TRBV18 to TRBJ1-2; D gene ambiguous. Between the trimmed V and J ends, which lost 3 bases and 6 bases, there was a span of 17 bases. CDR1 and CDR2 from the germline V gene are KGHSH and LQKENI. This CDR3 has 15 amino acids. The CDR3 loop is CASSPTHRAEDGYTF. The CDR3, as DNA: TGTGCCAGCTCACCCACGCATAGGGCTGAAGATGGCTACACCTTC.

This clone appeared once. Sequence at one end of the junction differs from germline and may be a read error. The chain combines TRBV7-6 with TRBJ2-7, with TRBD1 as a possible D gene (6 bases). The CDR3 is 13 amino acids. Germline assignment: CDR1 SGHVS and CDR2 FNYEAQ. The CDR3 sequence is CASSLRGDTERNF. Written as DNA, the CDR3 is TGTGCCAGCAGCCTTAGAGGGGACACGGAGCGGAACTTC.

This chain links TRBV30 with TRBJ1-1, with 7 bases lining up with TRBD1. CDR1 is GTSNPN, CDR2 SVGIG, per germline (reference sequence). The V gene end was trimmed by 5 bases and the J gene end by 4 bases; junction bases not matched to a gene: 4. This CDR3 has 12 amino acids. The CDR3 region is CAWDSGGTEAFF. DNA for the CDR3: TGTGCCTGGGATTCAGGGGGCACTGAAGCTTTCTTT.

The CDR3 nucleotides are TGTGCCAGCTCACCACCACTAGCGGGAGGAAGTGAGCAGTTCTTC. This encodes CASSPPLAGGSEQFF. The rearrangement uses TRBV18 and TRBJ2-1; 12 bases are a match to TRBD2. Germline V gives CDR1 KGHSH, CDR2 LQKENI. Unmatched junction bases numbered 3, after V lost 0 bases and J lost 9 bases. The CDR3 sequence is 15 residues long.

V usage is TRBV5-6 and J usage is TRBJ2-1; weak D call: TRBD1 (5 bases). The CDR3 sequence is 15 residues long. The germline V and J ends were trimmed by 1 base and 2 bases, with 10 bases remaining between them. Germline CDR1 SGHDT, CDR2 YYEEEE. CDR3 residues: CASSLLGATYNEQFF. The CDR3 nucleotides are TGTGCCAGCAGCTTGCTAGGGGCTACCTACAATGAGCAGTTCTTC.

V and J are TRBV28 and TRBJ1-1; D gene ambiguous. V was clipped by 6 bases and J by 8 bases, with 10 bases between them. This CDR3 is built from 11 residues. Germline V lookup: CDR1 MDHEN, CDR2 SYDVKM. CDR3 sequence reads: CASRTSNEAFF. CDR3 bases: TGTGCCAGCAGAACCAGTAACGAAGCTTTCTTT.

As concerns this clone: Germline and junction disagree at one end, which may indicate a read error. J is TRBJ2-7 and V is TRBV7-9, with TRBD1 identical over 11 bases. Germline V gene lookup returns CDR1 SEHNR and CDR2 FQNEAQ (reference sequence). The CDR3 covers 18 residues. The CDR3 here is CAGSLPARTGGFRYEQYF. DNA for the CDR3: TGTGCCGGCAGCCTCCCAGCCCGGACAGGGGGCTTTCGCTATGAGCAGTACTTC.

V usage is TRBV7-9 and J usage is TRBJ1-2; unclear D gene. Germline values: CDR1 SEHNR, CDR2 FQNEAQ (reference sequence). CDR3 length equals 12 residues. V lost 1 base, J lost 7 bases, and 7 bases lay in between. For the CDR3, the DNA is TGTGCCAGCAGCTTAGTTCAACGTGGCTACACCTTC. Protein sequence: CASSLVQRGYTF.

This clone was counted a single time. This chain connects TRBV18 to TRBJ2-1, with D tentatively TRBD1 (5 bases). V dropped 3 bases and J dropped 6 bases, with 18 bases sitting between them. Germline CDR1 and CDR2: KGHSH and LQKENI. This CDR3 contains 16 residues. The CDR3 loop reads CASSPYLRAQGNEQFF. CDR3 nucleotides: TGTGCCAGCTCACCGTACCTAAGGGCCCAGGGCAATGAGCAGTTCTTC.

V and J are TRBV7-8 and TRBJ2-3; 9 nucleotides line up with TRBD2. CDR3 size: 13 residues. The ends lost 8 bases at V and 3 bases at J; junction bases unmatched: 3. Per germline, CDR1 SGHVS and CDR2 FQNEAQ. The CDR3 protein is CASAAGGTDTQYF. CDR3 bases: TGTGCCAGCGCAGCGGGAGGTACAGATACGCAGTATTTT.

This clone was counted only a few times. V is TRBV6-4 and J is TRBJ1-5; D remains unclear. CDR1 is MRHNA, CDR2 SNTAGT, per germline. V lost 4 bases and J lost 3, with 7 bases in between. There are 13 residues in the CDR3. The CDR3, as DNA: TGTGCCAGCAGTGTGGACCTCAATCAGCCCCAGCATTTT. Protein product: CASSVDLNQPQHF.

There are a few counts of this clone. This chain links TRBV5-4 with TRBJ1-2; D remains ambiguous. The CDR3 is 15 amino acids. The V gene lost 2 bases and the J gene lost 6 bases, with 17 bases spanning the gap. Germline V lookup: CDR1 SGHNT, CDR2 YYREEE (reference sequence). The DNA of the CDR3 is TGTGCCAGCAGCTTAGACGGACGATCCTGGGATGGCTACACCTTC. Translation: CASSLDGRSWDGYTF.

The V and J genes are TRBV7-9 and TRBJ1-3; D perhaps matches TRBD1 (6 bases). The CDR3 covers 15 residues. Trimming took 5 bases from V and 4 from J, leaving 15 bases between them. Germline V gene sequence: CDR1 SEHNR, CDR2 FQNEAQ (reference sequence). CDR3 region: CASSADRTFGNTIYF. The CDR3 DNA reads TGTGCCAGCAGCGCCGACAGGACGTTCGGAAACACCATATATTTT.

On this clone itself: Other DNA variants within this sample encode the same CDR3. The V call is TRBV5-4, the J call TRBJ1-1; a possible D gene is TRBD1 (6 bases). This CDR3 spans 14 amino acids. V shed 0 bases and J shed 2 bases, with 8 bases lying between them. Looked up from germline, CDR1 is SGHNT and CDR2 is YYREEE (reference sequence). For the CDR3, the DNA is TGTGCCAGCAGCTTGGGGGGGCTAAACACTGAAGCTTTCTTT. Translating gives CASSLGGLNTEAFF.

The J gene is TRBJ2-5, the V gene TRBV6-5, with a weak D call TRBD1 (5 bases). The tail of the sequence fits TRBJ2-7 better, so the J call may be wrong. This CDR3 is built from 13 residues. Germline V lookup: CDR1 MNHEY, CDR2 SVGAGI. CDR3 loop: CASSYGGASEQYF. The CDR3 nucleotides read TGTGCCAGCAGTTACGGTGGGGCTAGCGAGCAGTACTTC.

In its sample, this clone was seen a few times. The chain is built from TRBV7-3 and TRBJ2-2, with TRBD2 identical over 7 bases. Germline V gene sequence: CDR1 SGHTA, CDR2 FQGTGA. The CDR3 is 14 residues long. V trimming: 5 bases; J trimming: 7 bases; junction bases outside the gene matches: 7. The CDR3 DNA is TGTGCCAGCAGCATTCTGTCGGGAGGCGGGGAGCTGTTTTTT. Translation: CASSILSGGGELFF.